This passage covers 22 T cell receptor beta chains from one sample sequenced in a study of shared clonotypes between healthy human individuals. Produced via immunoSEQ multiplex PCR; TCRdb's table is partial and in-frame only. The top ten clones hold around 1.7% of a sample with hundreds of thousands of clones, 73% of them seen once. The source material was memory CD4+ T cells sorted from blood. Stated subset: CD45RA-negative fraction. The receptor set was obtained from a woman in her 30s in good health.

This clone was picked up many times. The J gene is TRBJ2-3, the V gene TRBV20-1; D uncertain. The germline CDR1 and CDR2 sequences are DFQATT and SNEGSKA (reference sequence). V lost 1 base to trimming and J lost 6 bases, with 5 bases between them. The CDR3 covers 11 residues. CDR3 bases: TGCAGTGCTAGAGCACGGGATACGCAGTATTTT. As protein: CSARARDTQYF.

This CDR3 reads CASKIAGTEDTGELFF. The DNA of the CDR3 is TGCGCCAGCAAAATAGCCGGGACAGAAGACACCGGGGAGCTGTTTTTT. This chain links TRBV5-1 with TRBJ2-2; 7 nucleotides align to TRBD1. Trimming cost V 6 bases and J 3 bases; bases outside gene matches: 11. The V gene's germline CDR1 is SGHRS and CDR2 YFSETQ. This CDR3 comprises 16 residues.

The chain employs TRBV5-1 and TRBJ2-1, with 11 positions matching TRBD2. The CDR3 sequence is 16 residues long. CDR1 and CDR2 (germline): SGHRS, YFSETQ. V lost 6 bases, J lost 2 bases, and 7 bases stayed unmatched. The CDR3 sequence: CASKISGRAAYNEQFF. The DNA of the CDR3 is TGCGCCAGCAAGATTAGCGGGAGGGCCGCCTACAATGAGCAGTTCTTC.

This clone has a count of ten or more. A single base separates this from a much larger clone, so it may be a read error. The same CDR3 also results from other DNA sequences found in this sample. The chain recombines TRBV2 with TRBJ1-5; D is unresolved. This CDR3 has 14 residues. V was cut by 2 bases and J by 0 bases, with 5 bases left in between. Germline assignment: CDR1 SNHLY and CDR2 FYNNEI. Here the CDR3 reads CASSEQYSNQPQHF. The CDR3 region has the DNA TGTGCCAGCAGTGAACAGTATAGCAATCAGCCCCAGCATTTT.

This clone was observed a handful of times. This chain uses TRBV7-6 with TRBJ2-7; 9 bases match TRBD2. Trimming took 5 bases from V and 7 from J; bases not matched to a gene: 15. Germline CDR1 SGHVS, CDR2 FNYEAQ. The CDR3 is made up of 16 amino acids. The CDR3 loop reads CASSARASSGSSEQYF. The CDR3 nucleotides are TGTGCCAGCAGCGCCCGGGCGAGTAGCGGGAGTAGTGAGCAGTACTTC.

The J gene is TRBJ2-2, the V gene TRBV29-1; D is perhaps TRBD2 (5 bases). Germline values: CDR1 SQVTM, CDR2 ANQGSEA. The CDR3 covers 14 residues. Between the trimmed V and J ends, which lost 5 bases and 7 bases, there was a span of 17 bases. The CDR3 sequence: CSVWELPGSGELFF. The CDR3 nucleotides read TGCAGCGTTTGGGAACTGCCGGGGAGCGGGGAGCTGTTTTTT.

The chain combines TRBV25-1 with TRBJ1-1; D is possibly TRBD1 (6 bases). The germline CDR1 and CDR2 sequences are MGHDK and SYGVNS. Trimming took off 2 bases at V and 8 bases at J, with 15 bases between the two ends. CDR3 size: 14 residues. The DNA for the CDR3 is TGTGCCAGCAGTGAAGGGGGGGCAGGGCGAGAAGCTTTCTTT. This translates into CASSEGGAGREAFF.

The gene calls are TRBV18 and TRBJ2-4, with no clear D. Germline V gene lookup returns CDR1 KGHSH and CDR2 LQKENI. The CDR3 has 14 residues. V lost 3 bases and J lost 0, with 6 bases in between. CDR3 nucleotide sequence: TGTGCCAGCTCACCGGCCAAAGCCAAAAACATTCAGTACTTC. Protein sequence: CASSPAKAKNIQYF.

In this sample, this clone turned up a few times. The chain links TRBV4-2 to TRBJ2-5; 9 bases are shared with TRBD2. The CDR3 loop spans 19 amino acids. Trimming took 1 base from V and 0 from J; bases not matched to a gene: 12. Germline values: CDR1 LGHNA, CDR2 YNFKEQ. The CDR3 DNA sequence: TGTGCCAGCAGCCAAGTGGTAGCGGGAGCCATCCCCGACCAAGAGACCCAGTACTTC. Translating gives CASSQVVAGAIPDQETQYF.

J is TRBJ1-2 and V is TRBV5-1, with TRBD1 matching over 11 bases. Looked up from germline, CDR1 is SGHRS and CDR2 is YFSETQ. Unmatched junction bases numbered 8, after V lost 2 bases and J lost 8 bases. The CDR3 runs 15 residues. DNA for the CDR3: TGCGCCAGCAGCTTTACGGACAGGGGGCGAAAGGGCTACACCTTC. Translated, it gives CASSFTDRGRKGYTF.

This chain connects TRBV28 to TRBJ2-5, with D uncertain. This CDR3 has 13 amino acids. Trimming stripped 2 bases from V and 7 bases from J, with 11 bases between. CDR1 and CDR2 (germline): MDHEN, SYDVKM. CDR3 in DNA: TGTGCCAGCAGTTTAGGACCAGAGCGGACCCAGTACTTC. Protein: CASSLGPERTQYF.

This rearrangement joins TRBV11-3 to TRBJ2-1, with 10 bases aligning to TRBD2. The CDR3 extends over 16 amino acids. Germline-derived CDR1 and CDR2 are SGHNT and YENEEA. With V trimmed by 1 base and J by 8 bases, 8 bases remained unmatched. Here the CDR3 reads CASSLGLAGARHEQFF. The CDR3, as DNA: TGTGCCAGCAGCTTAGGTCTAGCGGGAGCGAGGCATGAGCAGTTCTTC. Supplemented by reference TRBV11-3 and TRBJ2-1, the full variable domain reads EAGVVQSPRYKIIEKKQPVAFWCNPISGHNTLYWYLQNLGQGPELLIRYENEEAVDDSQLPKDRFSAERLKGVDSTLKIQPAELGDSAVYLCASSLGLAGARHEQFFGPGTRLTVL.

V gene TRBV7-8 combines with J gene TRBJ2-7; D ambiguous. V was clipped by 5 bases and J by 0 bases, with 11 bases between them. Germline CDR1 is SGHVS and CDR2 is FQNEAQ. The CDR3 runs to 14 residues. The CDR3 spells CASSPNPASYEQYF. CDR3 nucleotide sequence: TGTGCCAGCAGCCCCAATCCAGCCTCCTACGAGCAGTACTTC.

This clone came up many times. CDR3 sequence (DNA): TGCGCCAGCAGCTCCTACGGCCCCGGAGAGCAGTACTTC. Translated: CASSSYGPGEQYF. V usage is TRBV5-1 and J usage is TRBJ2-7; the D is unclear. The V end lost 3 bases, the J end lost 7 bases, and 14 bases lay between the germline ends. The CDR3 totals 13 residues. Germline CDR1 SGHRS, CDR2 YFSETQ. The whole variable domain, filled in from reference TRBV5-1 and TRBJ2-7, reads KAGVTQTPRYLIKTRGQQVTLSCSPISGHRSVSWYQQTPGQGLQFLFEYFSETQRNKGNFPGRFSGRQFSNSRSEMNVSTLELGDSALYLCASSSYGPGEQYFGPGTRLTVT.

The rearrangement joins TRBV28 to TRBJ2-7; D is possibly TRBD1 (5 bases). V lost 1 base to trimming and J lost 0 bases, with 13 bases between them. Per germline, CDR1 MDHEN and CDR2 SYDVKM. CDR3 length: 16 amino acids. The CDR3 DNA follows: TGTGCCAGCAGTTTATTGGCAGGGCCGGGCTCCTACGAGCAGTACTTC. It translates to CASSLLAGPGSYEQYF.

Ten or more counts support this clone. The chain links TRBV29-1 to TRBJ2-2, with 9 bases that match TRBD2. V was clipped by 1 base and J by 6 bases; unmatched bases: 3. The germline gives CDR1 SQVTM, CDR2 ANQGSEA. CDR3 length: 14 amino acids. CDR3 coding DNA: TGCAGCGTTGAAGTAGCGGGAGTGGCCGGGGAGCTGTTTTTT. This translates into CSVEVAGVAGELFF.

This clone came up once. J is TRBJ2-7 and V is TRBV4-1; 9 nucleotides line up with TRBD2. V was clipped by 4 bases and J by 3 bases; unmatched bases: 7. CDR1 and CDR2 from the germline V gene are MGHRA and YSYEKL. This CDR3 region has 15 residues. CDR3 DNA: TGCGCCAGCAGCCGCCCCGTAGCGGGAGTCTACGAGCAGTACTTC. It translates to CASSRPVAGVYEQYF.

Concerning this clone: The sample has other DNA sequences that encode this CDR3 too. The J gene is TRBJ1-2, the V gene TRBV6-5; no clear D. The CDR3 runs 14 residues. Looked up from germline, CDR1 is MNHEY and CDR2 is SVGAGI. V was clipped by 3 bases and J by 3 bases, with 11 bases between them. CDR3 residues: CASSYGQGYYGYTF. The CDR3 DNA sequence: TGTGCCAGCAGTTATGGGCAAGGCTACTATGGCTACACCTTC.

This chain connects TRBV7-2 to TRBJ2-7; possibly TRBD1 for D (5 bases). This CDR3 is built from 14 residues. V gave up 2 bases and J gave up 1 base, with 9 bases separating them. Germline-derived CDR1 and CDR2 are SGHTA and FQGNSA. The CDR3 reads CASSLSQVSYEQYF. For the CDR3, the DNA is TGTGCCAGCAGCTTATCACAGGTATCCTACGAGCAGTACTTC.

The V call is TRBV2, the J call TRBJ2-3; 9 positions agree with TRBD2. Germline loops: CDR1 SNHLY, CDR2 FYNNEI. J lost 6 bases, V lost 7 bases, and 14 bases had no gene match. This CDR3 comprises 16 residues. The CDR3 DNA reads as TGTGCCAGCACCCCGGGACTAGCTTCTTCGGTCGATACGCAGTATTTT. Its translation: CASTPGLASSVDTQYF.

Only a few counts were recorded for this clone. This chain joins TRBV6-1 and TRBJ2-3; D is ambiguous. Germline loops: CDR1 MNHNS, CDR2 SASEGT. The CDR3 spans 13 residues. V was pared by 6 bases and J by 4 bases, with 11 bases between. CDR3 amino acids: CASRAPAPDTQYF. The CDR3 nucleotides are TGTGCCAGCAGGGCCCCGGCGCCAGATACGCAGTATTTT.

In the case of this clone: Additional DNA sequences in this sample encode the identical CDR3. J is TRBJ1-1 and V is TRBV20-1, with TRBD1 as a possible D gene (5 bases). Trimming cost V 6 bases and J 8 bases, with 13 bases left between them. The CDR3 length is 11 residues. From germline, CDR1 is DFQATT and CDR2 SNEGSKA (reference sequence). The CDR3: CSAPTGTEAFF. The CDR3 nucleotides read TGCAGTGCGCCTACAGGAACCGAAGCTTTCTTT.